The next 31 T cell receptor beta chains were all read from a single sample in a study of sequential checkpoint blockade in melanoma. TCRdb's table, derived via immunoSEQ multiplex PCR, lists solely in-frame clones and lacks some. Here the sample spans about 6,100 clones, more than 50% being singletons. This sample's treatment: randomized to nivolumab then ipilimumab (arm A) or the reverse (arm B). Specimen: CD8+ T cells sorted from blood (inferred from file names), collected from a patient given nivolumab and ipilimumab in sequence. These receptors were obtained from a human donor with melanoma.

This chain uses TRBV2 with TRBJ2-7; 8 bases are a match to TRBD2. The length of the CDR3 is 13 residues. Per germline, CDR1 SNHLY and CDR2 FYNNEI. V was clipped by 10 bases and J by 0 bases; unmatched bases: 5. The CDR3 DNA follows: TGTGCCACTACGGGGGGGGACTCCTACGAGCAGTACTTC. It codes for CATTGGDSYEQYF.

A few counts support this clone. Here the CDR3 DNA reads TGTGCCAGCAGCTTCACGAGCTCCTACAATGAGCAGTTCTTC. It specifies CASSFTSSYNEQFF. The chain links TRBV7-9 to TRBJ2-1; unclear D gene. Germline V gene lookup returns CDR1 SEHNR and CDR2 FQNEAQ (reference sequence). The V and J ends lost 3 bases and 0 bases respectively, with 6 bases between them. The CDR3 is made up of 14 amino acids.

This chain uses TRBV12-2 with TRBJ2-1; TRBD2, the table's D call, was not compared with the DNA. TRBV12-2 is termed a pseudogene. This CDR3 contains 20 residues. In DNA, the CDR3 is TGTGCAAGTCGCTTAGCCGCACCGGGACTAGCGGAGAAGGGCAACAATGAGCAGTTCTTC. Translated: CASRLAAPGLAEKGNNEQFF.

The chain recombines TRBV27 with TRBJ2-7; no definite D call. CDR1 and CDR2 from the germline V gene are MNHEY and SMNVEV (reference sequence). The CDR3 contains 13 residues. The V gene lost 2 bases and the J gene lost 7 bases, with 12 bases spanning the gap. The CDR3 DNA reads as TGTGCCAGCAGTTTACTCTCGGGTGGAGAGCAGTACTTC. Protein: CASSLLSGGEQYF.

The chain is built from TRBV4-1 and TRBJ2-1; 10 bases are a match to TRBD1. CDR3 length equals 17 residues. Germline V gives CDR1 MGHRA, CDR2 YSYEKL. The J segment lost 8 bases and the V segment lost 0 bases, leaving 10 bases of the junction unmatched. CDR3 in DNA: TGCGCCAGCAGCCAAGAAGTCGGGACAGGGGAAGCAGATGAGCAGTTCTTC. Its protein is CASSQEVGTGEADEQFF.

This clone was seen more than once but under ten times. CDR3 coding DNA: TGCGCCAGCAGCCAAGTGCCAGGGACTTCCTACGAGCAGTACTTC. As protein: CASSQVPGTSYEQYF. This sequence joins TRBV4-1 and TRBJ2-7; TRBD2 is a possible D gene (6 bases). V lost 1 base, J lost 1 base, and 11 bases lay in between. CDR3 size: 15 residues. CDR1 MGHRA and CDR2 YSYEKL come from the germline V gene.

The chain couples TRBV5-5 to TRBJ2-2, with D unclear. V dropped 4 bases and J dropped 0 bases, with 10 bases sitting between them. This CDR3 comprises 15 residues. Looked up from germline, CDR1 is SGHKS and CDR2 is YYEKEE (reference sequence). The CDR3 DNA reads as TGTGCCAGCAGCCCTGGCCGTACGAACACCGGGGAGCTGTTTTTT. This codes for CASSPGRTNTGELFF.

The chain employs TRBV27 and TRBJ1-5; D not resolved. This CDR3 contains 15 residues. Looked up from germline, CDR1 is MNHEY and CDR2 is SMNVEV (reference sequence). The V gene lost 8 bases and the J gene lost 0 bases, with 14 bases spanning the gap. For the CDR3, the DNA is TGTGCCAGCCGACTATGGGCCTCTAGCAATCAGCCCCAGCATTTT. Its translation: CASRLWASSNQPQHF.

This clone was picked up a small number of times. The gene calls are TRBV29-1 and TRBJ2-1, with 8 bases that match TRBD2. The trim removed 7 bases at V and 0 bases at J, leaving 5 bases unmatched. This CDR3 region has 14 residues. Germline V gene sequence: CDR1 SQVTM, CDR2 ANQGSEA. CDR3: CSAPGGASYNEQFF. DNA of the CDR3: TGCAGCGCCCCCGGGGGGGCCTCCTACAATGAGCAGTTCTTC.

This clone was seen a few times. V usage is TRBV4-1 and J usage is TRBJ2-7; 10 bases line up with TRBD2. This CDR3 spans 17 amino acids. Germline V gene sequence: CDR1 MGHRA, CDR2 YSYEKL. Trimming took 3 bases from V and 3 from J; bases not matched to a gene: 11. As DNA, the CDR3 is TGCGCCAGCAGCCACGAAGCGGGAGGGGCGGGCGGCTACGAGCAGTACTTC. Protein product: CASSHEAGGAGGYEQYF.

This clone qualifies as medium-sized. This sample also contains other DNA sequences that code for the same CDR3. This rearrangement joins TRBV6-4 to TRBJ1-1; D is unresolved. Trimming cost V 3 bases and J 1 base, with 9 bases left between them. The CDR3 length is 14 residues. Germline V gene data show CDR1 as MRHNA and CDR2 as SNTAGT. The CDR3 bases are TGTGCCAGCAGTGAAGGAGGGCCGAACACTGAAGCTTTCTTT. As protein: CASSEGGPNTEAFF.

The sample holds one count of this clone. CDR3 region: CASSVGGDSSYEQYF. CDR3 sequence (DNA): TGTGCCAGCAGCGTAGGTGGAGACTCTAGCTACGAGCAGTACTTC. The chain employs TRBV9 and TRBJ2-7; D is unresolved. Germline CDR1 SGDLS, CDR2 YYNGEE. V was trimmed by 0 bases and J by 3 bases, leaving 13 bases between them. This CDR3 has 15 residues. The whole variable domain, filled in from reference TRBV9 and TRBJ2-7, reads DSGVTQTPKHLITATGQRVTLRCSPRSGDLSVYWYQQSLDQGLQFLIQYYNGEERAKGNILERFSAQQFPDLHSELNLSSLELGDSALYFCASSVGGDSSYEQYFGPGTRLTVT.

This clone was counted only a few times. CDR3 sequence: CASSVGPGGRPDTQYF. As DNA, the CDR3 is TGTGCCAGCAGCGTAGGGCCGGGGGGGCGTCCAGATACGCAGTATTTT. The chain links TRBV9 to TRBJ2-3; 8 nucleotides align to TRBD2. CDR1 and CDR2 from the germline V gene are SGDLS and YYNGEE. CDR3 length: 16 residues. J lost 4 bases, V lost 0 bases, and 7 bases had no gene match.

The chain combines TRBV6-5 with TRBJ2-7, with 11 positions matching TRBD1. The CDR3 contains 14 residues. CDR1 is MNHEY, CDR2 SVGAGI, per germline. V lost 8 bases and J lost 3; bases outside the gene matches: 6. The CDR3 loop is CASRDRGALYEQYF. CDR3 nucleotide sequence: TGTGCCAGCCGGGACAGGGGGGCTCTCTACGAGCAGTACTTC.

J is TRBJ1-2 and V is TRBV29-1; 8 nucleotides align to TRBD1. Germline CDR1 SQVTM, CDR2 ANQGSEA. This CDR3 is 12 amino acids long. V gave up 7 bases and J gave up 8 bases; unmatched junction bases: 9. CDR3 loop: CSAATGGQGYTF. CDR3 nucleotides: TGCAGCGCCGCCACAGGGGGACAAGGCTACACCTTC.

CDR3 protein: CASRPRLALYEQYF. The CDR3 nucleotides read TGTGCCAGCAGACCCCGACTAGCGCTGTACGAGCAGTACTTC. This chain uses TRBV27 with TRBJ2-7; TRBD2 matches 8 bases. The V and J ends lost 6 bases and 4 bases, in that order; junction bases with no gene match: 8. CDR3 length equals 14 residues. Germline V CDR1 and CDR2: MNHEY, SMNVEV (reference sequence).

This clone was found once. This chain connects TRBV7-2 to TRBJ2-3, with 12 bases matching TRBD2. The CDR3 sequence is 21 residues long. CDR1 and CDR2 from the germline V gene are SGHTA and FQGNSA. J gave up 0 bases and V 0 bases, and 13 bases lay outside the gene matches. This CDR3 reads CASSLAPGELAGGTSTDTQYF. The CDR3 region has the DNA TGTGCCAGCAGCTTAGCGCCAGGGGAACTAGCGGGGGGTACTAGCACAGATACGCAGTATTTT.

The genes are TRBV7-2 and TRBJ2-7; 7 positions match TRBD1. After removal of 3 bases from V and 0 bases from J, the junction contained 2 bases not matched to a gene. The CDR3 contains 14 residues. CDR1 SGHTA and CDR2 FQGNSA come from the germline V gene. In nucleotides, the CDR3 is TGTGCCAGCAGCTTCGGGACAGCCTCCTACGAGCAGTACTTC. It is translated as CASSFGTASYEQYF.

The chain combines TRBV4-1 with TRBJ2-4; 7 nucleotides match TRBD2. This CDR3 spans 15 amino acids. The germline V gene encodes CDR1 MGHRA and CDR2 YSYEKL. Losses at the gene ends were 6 bases for V and 0 bases for J; bases not matched to a gene: 5. The DNA for the CDR3 is TGCGCCAGCAGACCGTTAGCGGGAGCCAAAAACATTCAGTACTTC. It translates to CASRPLAGAKNIQYF.

The chain has TRBV5-8 and TRBJ2-1; TRBD2 agrees at 13 bases. This CDR3 contains 20 residues. Germline lookup yields CDR1 SGHTS and CDR2 YDEGEE. V was pared by 1 base and J by 2 bases, with 12 bases of the junction left unmatched. CDR3 in DNA: TGTGCCAGCAGCTTGTCTGTGGGCATCGGACTAGCGGGAGCCTACAATGAGCAGTTCTTC. It translates to CASSLSVGIGLAGAYNEQFF. The variable domain in full, with the rest retrieved from reference TRBV5-8 and TRBJ2-1, is EAGVTQSPTHLIKTRGQQATLRCSPISGHTSVYWYQQALGLGLQFLLWYDEGEERNRGNFPPRFSGRQFPNYSSELNVNALELEDSALYLCASSLSVGIGLAGAYNEQFFGPGTRLTVL.

The chain couples TRBV9 to TRBJ2-5; 12 bases are a match to TRBD2. The CDR3 has 16 amino acids. CDR1 and CDR2 (germline): SGDLS, YYNGEE. V lost 4 bases to trimming and J lost 4 bases; unmatched junction nucleotides: 8. In DNA, the CDR3 is TGTGCCAGCAGCCCTTCTAGCGGGGGGGCCTCAGAGACCCAGTACTTC. Residues: CASSPSSGGASETQYF.

The chain has TRBV18 and TRBJ2-7, with TRBD1 as a possible D gene (5 bases). V lost 2 bases and J 2 bases, leaving 7 bases between the germline ends. The CDR3 is 13 residues long. CDR1 KGHSH and CDR2 LQKENI come from the germline V gene. This chain's CDR3 is CASSPGAAYEQYF. CDR3 DNA sequence: TGTGCCAGCTCACCAGGGGCGGCCTACGAGCAGTACTTC.

The chain couples TRBV6-1 to TRBJ1-1; 7 bases are shared with TRBD1. The CDR3 has 13 residues. J was trimmed by 5 bases and V by 4 bases; bases with no gene match: 4. Germline V gene data show CDR1 as MNHNS and CDR2 as SASEGT. CDR3 sequence (DNA): TGTGCCAGCAGTGTAGGGGGCCGGACTGAAGCTTTCTTT. Amino acids: CASSVGGRTEAFF.

In the case of this clone: Additional DNA sequences in this sample encode the identical CDR3. This rearrangement joins TRBV4-1 to TRBJ2-7, with D possibly TRBD1 on 8 matching bases. There are 15 residues in the CDR3. Trimming left V 1 base short and J 3 bases short, with 13 bases between. In germline, CDR1 is MGHRA, CDR2 YSYEKL. The CDR3 is CASSQGTGGVYEQYF. The CDR3 DNA is TGCGCCAGCAGCCAAGGTACAGGGGGGGTCTACGAGCAGTACTTC.

This clone was detected only a few times. The V and J genes are TRBV6-6 and TRBJ2-7; TRBD2 is a possible D gene (6 bases). The V gene lost 4 bases and the J gene lost 5 bases, with 18 bases spanning the gap. The CDR3 loop spans 15 amino acids. CDR1 and CDR2 (germline): MNHNY, SVGAGI (reference sequence). This CDR3 is CASSSGDSSFDEQYF. CDR3 coding DNA: TGTGCCAGCAGTTCCGGGGACTCCTCCTTTGACGAGCAGTACTTC.

The rearrangement links TRBV14 to TRBJ1-1, with D possibly being TRBD1 (5 bases). Germline V lookup: CDR1 SGHDN, CDR2 FVKESK. The CDR3 totals 17 residues. Trimming took 1 base from V and 1 from J, leaving 16 bases between them. The CDR3 reads CASSQGTVRVENTEAFF. CDR3 nucleotides: TGTGCCAGCAGCCAAGGAACAGTCAGGGTAGAGAACACTGAAGCTTTCTTT.

This clone was observed a few times. Since a far larger clone is one base different, this is likely a read error. This chain connects TRBV30 to TRBJ2-4; possibly TRBD2 for D (5 bases). Germline-derived CDR1 and CDR2 are GTSNPN and SVGIG (reference sequence). The CDR3 extends over 10 amino acids. V lost 6 bases and J lost 6, with 6 bases in between. The CDR3 region is CACGLNIQYF. The DNA for the CDR3 is TGTGCCTGCGGACTAAACATTCAGTACTTC.

The V call is TRBV27, the J call TRBJ2-7; TRBD1 agrees at 7 bases. The V gene's germline CDR1 is MNHEY and CDR2 SMNVEV (reference sequence). V shed 2 bases and J 4 bases; nucleotides not matched to a gene: 2. CDR3 size: 13 residues. The chain's CDR3 is CASSLGQVYEQYF. The CDR3 nucleotides are TGTGCCAGCAGTTTAGGACAGGTATACGAGCAGTACTTC.

The chain has TRBV5-5 and TRBJ2-1; 9 bases are a match to TRBD2. With 6 bases clipped from V and 0 bases from J, the junction kept 4 bases outside the gene matches. The CDR3 contains 15 residues. From germline, CDR1 is SGHKS and CDR2 YYEKEE (reference sequence). CDR3 in amino acids: CASTGSGSSYNEQFF. The CDR3 region has the DNA TGTGCCAGCACGGGTAGCGGGAGCTCCTACAATGAGCAGTTCTTC.

The chain has TRBV6-6 and TRBJ1-1, with 9 bases matching TRBD1. Trimming removed 5 bases from V and 2 bases from J; junction bases left unmatched: 9. Germline V gene lookup returns CDR1 MNHNY and CDR2 SVGAGI (reference sequence). The CDR3 length is 16 residues. The CDR3 region is CASSSLGQGSNTEAFF. In DNA, the CDR3 is TGTGCCAGCAGTAGCCTGGGACAGGGTTCAAACACTGAAGCTTTCTTT.

This clone was picked up a small number of times. This chain joins TRBV11-2 and TRBJ2-7, with 8 bases lining up with TRBD2. This CDR3 is built from 16 residues. The ends lost 5 bases at V and 7 bases at J; junction bases unmatched: 16. Germline V gene sequence: CDR1 SGHAT, CDR2 FQNNGV. CDR3 sequence (DNA): TGTGCCAGCAGCAAGGAGACCTCTCCGGGAGGGCCGGAGCAGTACTTC. Residues: CASSKETSPGGPEQYF.